One and the same sample provided the 3 T cell receptor beta chains below, sequenced in a study of blood T cell repertoires in COVID-19. The table came from immunoSEQ multiplex PCR; TCRdb's copy has only in-frame clones and leaves some out. The sample records about 270,000 clones, approximately 91% being singletons. Input material: PBMCs or T cells enriched from blood (not recorded which). The receptors were gathered from a woman aged 40 to 50 with acute COVID-19.

The chain uses TRBV5-1 and TRBJ2-5, with 11 positions matching TRBD2. CDR3 length: 19 residues. Per the germline V gene, CDR1 is SGHRS and CDR2 is YFSETQ. V gave up 4 bases and J gave up 0 bases; unmatched junction bases: 14. The CDR3 sequence is CASSPAGLAGGRNQETQYF. As DNA, the CDR3 is TGCGCCAGCAGCCCCGCCGGGCTAGCGGGGGGCCGAAACCAAGAGACCCAGTACTTC.

The rearrangement joins TRBV5-1 to TRBJ1-4, with D hard to call. The CDR3 contains 16 residues. CDR1 is SGHRS and CDR2 is YFSETQ in the germline V gene. Trimming removed 1 base from V and 0 bases from J, with 10 bases in between. The DNA for the CDR3 is TGCGCCAGCAGCTTGACAGATTATGCAACTAATGAAAAACTGTTTTTT. This gives the protein CASSLTDYATNEKLFF.

V is TRBV7-9 and J is TRBJ2-1; 10 nucleotides agree with TRBD2. CDR3 length equals 16 residues. Germline CDR1 and CDR2: SEHNR and FQNEAQ (reference sequence). V shed 0 bases, J shed 7 bases, and the junction held 6 bases outside the gene matches. Written as DNA, the CDR3 is TGTGCCAGCAGCTTAGCCCTAGCGGGAGTTAATAATGAGCAGTTCTTC. Translating gives CASSLALAGVNNEQFF.